Sequencing of this T cell receptor (beta chain) was carried out in a study of blood T cell repertoires in COVID-19. Study overall: Samples taken during acute and convalescent COVID-19 were collected in the United States, Italy and Spain. T cells, B-cell-depleted T cells, or PBMCs provided the cDNA or gDNA that served as material.

In the authors' workflow: Amplification of reference gene primers provided the estimated nucleated cell counts. The protocol was immunoSEQ multiplex PCR, while the TCRdb copy is restricted to in-frame clones and leaves out a portion. That table gives V, J and clone size, and the DNA gave D and trimming. The sample consists of around 40,000 clones, about 94% of them appearing once. Germline loops: CDR1 LGHDT, CDR2 YNNKEL (reference sequence). Trimming shortened V by 3 bases and J by 8 bases, and 13 bases separated the two germline ends. The CDR3 loop spans 14 amino acids. The count of this clone is one.

The sample taken for sequencing was peripheral blood. V usage is TRBV3-1 (or the pseudogene TRBV3-2) and J usage is TRBJ1-4, with D uncertain. The source is a human donor with active COVID-19. The donor label of this sample is uncertain. CDR3: CASSHTRTREKLFF. The CDR3, as DNA: TGTGCCAGCAGCCATACCAGGACTCGGGAAAAACTGTTTTTT.